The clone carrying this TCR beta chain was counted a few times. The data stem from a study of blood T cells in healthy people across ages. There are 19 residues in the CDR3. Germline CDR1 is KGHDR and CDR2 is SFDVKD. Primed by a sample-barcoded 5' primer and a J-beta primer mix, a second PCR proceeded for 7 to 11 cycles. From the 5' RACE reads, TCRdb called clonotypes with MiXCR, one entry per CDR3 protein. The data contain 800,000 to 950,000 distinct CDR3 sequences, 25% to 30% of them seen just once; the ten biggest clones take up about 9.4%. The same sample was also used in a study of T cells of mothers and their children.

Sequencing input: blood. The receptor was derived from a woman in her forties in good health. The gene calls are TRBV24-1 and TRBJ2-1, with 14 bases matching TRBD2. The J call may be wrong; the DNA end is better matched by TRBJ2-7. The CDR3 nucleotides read TGTGCCACCAGTGATTCCACCGGGACTAGCGGGGGCTCCTACAATGAGCAGTACTTC. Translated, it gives CATSDSTGTSGGSYNEQYF.